Here is one TCR beta chain with its context. The V gene's germline CDR1 is SNHLY and CDR2 FYNNEI. V lost 5 bases and J 4 bases, leaving 16 bases between the germline ends. The CDR3 runs to 15 residues. These data are taken from a study of T cell changes during pregnancy in multiple sclerosis. The method was immunoSEQ multiplex PCR; TCRdb's version includes in-frame clones alone and lacks a portion of them. The data hold 40,000 to 45,000 clones, with about 88% observed a single time. The chain is built from TRBV2 and TRBJ2-3; D may be TRBD1 (6 bases). Source: CD4+ T cells from peripheral blood mononuclear cells, taken in the first trimester of pregnancy. The TCR originated in a female donor with multiple sclerosis, enrolled in a pregnancy study. CDR3 loop: CASSLQGEAPDTQYF. The CDR3, as DNA: TGTGCCAGCAGTTTACAGGGAGAAGCGCCAGATACGCAGTATTTT.